This T cell receptor (beta chain) comes out of a study of immune heterogeneity within non-small cell lung tumors. The wider study: There were several squamous cell carcinomas, approximately 9 non-squamous carcinomas and 1 tumor not otherwise specified. Study findings and constraints: Tumor sites in a patient shared identical dominant CDR3 beta clonotypes and also carried site-unique high-frequency clones. Local T-cell clonality correlated moderately but significantly with local tumor mutational burden (R roughly 0.35).

On this clonotype itself: Its antigen is unidentified.

From germline, CDR1 is SGHTA and CDR2 FQGNSA. The CDR3 is made up of 12 amino acids. V was clipped by 0 bases and J by 15 bases, with 12 bases between them. With around 0.6 ug used per sample, the template was genomic DNA from bulk tumor. Biopsies that were spaced far apart were taken, several per primary tumor, during surgery. Newly diagnosed with untreated non-small cell lung cancer, the patients underwent curative surgery. Individuals who provided samples were patients with newly diagnosed non-small cell lung cancer who were having surgery with curative intent. CDR3 of TCR beta was amplified by multiplex PCR that used 32 V and 13 J primers. TCRdb processed the multiplex PCR reads anew with MiXCR; each CDR3 protein has one entry. The sample carries a few thousand distinct CDR3 sequences, around 45% recorded once.

Sequencing was performed on lung tumor tissue. The chain couples TRBV7-2 to TRBJ2-1; D is perhaps TRBD2 (6 bases). This clonotype originated in a woman aged 55-70 years with non-small cell lung cancer. The CDR3 reads CASSLALGTLFF. The CDR3 DNA sequence: TGTGCCAGCAGCTTAGCGCTTGGGACTCTGTTCTTC.